Here is one T cell receptor (beta chain) with its context. Antigen specificity is unknown. These data belong to a study of T cells after yellow fever vaccination. Looking at the study overall: With SMART-Seq v4 Ultra Low Input, the fractions containing low cell numbers were prepared. Points from the study as a whole: Contamination by abundant bulk-population clonotypes could be present in FACS-sorted repertoires. Subsequent booster samples again held most clones from primary vaccination (around 96% CD4, roughly 90% CD8).

Trimming took 7 bases from V and 4 from J, leaving 16 bases between them. CDR3 length: 15 residues. The germline V gene encodes CDR1 KGHDR and CDR2 SFDVKD. 5'RACE template switching produced TCR cDNA carrying a universal primer site and UMIs. TCRdb recomputed calls from the 5' RACE reads with MiXCR, one row per CDR3 protein. The sample records some 350,000 distinct CDR3 sequences, 3% to 4.5% being singletons. The TCR originated in a man aged 18 to 30 who received the YFV17D yellow fever vaccine. The rearrangement uses TRBV24-1 and TRBJ2-1; perhaps TRBD1 as D (6 bases). The sequenced sample was PBMCs, obtained 5 days after the yellow fever booster vaccination. CDR3 in amino acids: CATSQTGVDYNEQFF. The CDR3 coding sequence is TGTGCCACCAGCCAGACAGGCGTGGATTACAATGAGCAGTTCTTC.